These 20 T cell receptor beta chains were sequenced from one sample in a study of blood T cell repertoires in COVID-19. Only in-frame clones appear in the TCRdb table, and some are missing; sequencing was by immunoSEQ multiplex PCR. The sample has tens of thousands of clones; about 90% are singletons. Sequencing input: peripheral blood. The receptor set was obtained from a man aged 45-65 years with acute or convalescent COVID-19.

The CDR3 reads CAPRETQYF. The DNA of the CDR3 is TGTGCCCCCCGGGAGACCCAGTACTTC. This sequence joins TRBV30 and TRBJ2-5; D is ambiguous. The germline gives CDR1 GTSNPN, CDR2 SVGIG (reference sequence). Trimming stripped 8 bases from V and 5 bases from J, with 6 bases between. CDR3 size: 9 residues.

The J gene is TRBJ1-2, the V gene TRBV9; D is uncertain. CDR3 size: 14 residues. V was clipped by 0 bases and J by 5 bases, with 11 bases between them. Germline V CDR1 and CDR2: SGDLS, YYNGEE. The CDR3 sequence: CASSVGPWEYGYTF. Here the CDR3 DNA reads TGTGCCAGCAGCGTAGGCCCCTGGGAGTATGGCTACACCTTC.

This clone has just one count. This chain links TRBV3-1 (or the pseudogene TRBV3-2) with TRBJ1-3; D may be TRBD1 (5 bases). The CDR3 covers 15 residues. Germline V gene lookup returns CDR1 LGHDT and CDR2 YNNKEL (reference sequence). V gave up 4 bases and J gave up 2 bases, with 12 bases separating them. The CDR3 spells CASSPTAGTGNTIYF. The DNA of the CDR3 is TGTGCCAGCAGCCCGACCGCAGGGACTGGAAACACCATATATTTT.

The sample holds a few counts of this clone. The V call is TRBV5-4, the J call TRBJ1-3, with D possibly matching TRBD1 (6 bases). CDR3 length: 14 residues. V was cut by 0 bases and J by 8 bases, with 12 bases left in between. Germline V CDR1 and CDR2: SGHNT, YYREEE (reference sequence). CDR3 sequence (DNA): TGTGCCAGCAGCTTGGCCCCAGGGGAGTACACCATATATTTT. This sequence encodes CASSLAPGEYTIYF.

This chain connects TRBV7-2 to TRBJ2-1, with 8 bases lining up with TRBD2. The CDR3 is 17 amino acids. The germline V gene has CDR1 SGHTA and CDR2 FQGNSA. The V gene end was trimmed by 4 bases and the J gene end by 0 bases; junction bases not matched to a gene: 8. In nucleotides, the CDR3 is TGTGCCAGCAGCTCGAACTTAGCGGGAAGCTCCTACAATGAGCAGTTCTTC. It specifies CASSSNLAGSSYNEQFF.

This sequence joins TRBV5-1 and TRBJ2-6; maybe TRBD2 (6 bases). Germline CDR1 is SGHRS and CDR2 is YFSETQ. The CDR3 sequence is 15 residues long. The V end lost 8 bases, the J end lost 1 base, and 13 bases lay between the germline ends. The CDR3 region is CASTPGGSGANVLTF. CDR3 coding DNA: TGCGCCAGTACCCCCGGGGGTTCTGGGGCCAACGTCCTGACTTTC.

The V and J genes are TRBV29-1 and TRBJ2-3; possibly TRBD2 for D (5 bases). Trimming stripped 0 bases from V and 11 bases from J, with 15 bases between. Germline CDR1 SQVTM, CDR2 ANQGSEA. The CDR3 extends over 13 amino acids. The CDR3 spells CSVEEKEGLGQYF. DNA for the CDR3: TGCAGCGTTGAAGAAAAAGAGGGTCTGGGGCAGTATTTT.

V usage is TRBV7-8 and J usage is TRBJ1-4; D ambiguous. V was cut by 6 bases and J by 1 base, with 15 bases left in between. Germline V CDR1 and CDR2: SGHVS, FQNEAQ. The CDR3 length is 16 residues. CDR3 DNA sequence: TGTGCCAGCAGTATAGAGCCCCGGAGAACTAATGAAAAACTGTTTTTT. Its translation: CASSIEPRRTNEKLFF.

The chain employs TRBV19 and TRBJ1-1; a possible D gene is TRBD1 (5 bases). The CDR3 is 13 residues long. V lost 1 base, J lost 4 bases, and 7 bases lay in between. From germline, CDR1 is LNHDA and CDR2 SQIVND (reference sequence). CDR3 nucleotide sequence: TGTGCCAGTAGTATAGGGAGGGGCACTGAAGCTTTCTTT. Its translation is CASSIGRGTEAFF.

The chain recombines TRBV12-3 or TRBV12-4 with TRBJ1-2; possibly TRBD1 for D (6 bases). There are 13 residues in the CDR3. Trimming took 6 bases from V and 2 from J, leaving 10 bases between them. CDR3 residues: CASSQTGNYGYTF. The CDR3 DNA is TGTGCCAGCAGCCAGACAGGAAACTATGGCTACACCTTC.

V usage is TRBV5-1 and J usage is TRBJ2-3; 7 bases match TRBD2. The J segment lost 4 bases and the V segment lost 6 bases, leaving 8 bases of the junction unmatched. This CDR3 has 14 amino acids. Germline V gene sequence: CDR1 SGHRS, CDR2 YFSETQ. CDR3 nucleotides: TGCGCCAGCAAGCTGGGAGGGAGGCCAGATACGCAGTATTTT. Its protein product is CASKLGGRPDTQYF.

The sample holds one count of this clone. The chain links TRBV29-1 to TRBJ2-5; D perhaps matches TRBD2 (6 bases). The CDR3 consists of 14 residues. The germline V and J ends were trimmed by 4 bases and 5 bases, with 17 bases remaining between them. CDR1 and CDR2 (germline): SQVTM, ANQGSEA. The CDR3 region has the DNA TGCAGCGTTGTAGGGACTGCCCCCCCCGAGACCCAGTACTTC. The encoded protein is CSVVGTAPPETQYF.

The gene calls are TRBV2 and TRBJ2-3; 13 nucleotides align to TRBD2. V lost 5 bases, J lost 5 bases, and 7 bases stayed unmatched. Germline loops: CDR1 SNHLY, CDR2 FYNNEI. This CDR3 contains 16 residues. The CDR3 coding sequence is TGTGCCAGCAGTTGGACTAGCGGGAGTGCGGGAGATACGCAGTATTTT. It codes for CASSWTSGSAGDTQYF.

The chain uses TRBV12-2 and TRBJ2-1; the D call in the table, TRBD2, was not verified against the DNA. TRBV12-2 is a pseudogene. The CDR3 extends over 19 amino acids. The CDR3 here is CASRLANYSSGTSYNEQFF. As DNA, the CDR3 is TGTGCAAGTCGCTTAGCAAACTACAGTAGCGGGACCTCCTACAATGAGCAGTTCTTC.

V gene TRBV5-1 combines with J gene TRBJ2-7; D gene ambiguous. V was pared by 0 bases and J by 0 bases, with 7 bases between. The CDR3 is 14 residues long. Germline assignment: CDR1 SGHRS and CDR2 YFSETQ. For the CDR3, the DNA is TGCGCCAGCAGCTTGGCCCCTCGCTCCTACGAGCAGTACTTC. Translation gives CASSLAPRSYEQYF. Filled out from reference TRBV5-1 and TRBJ2-7, the complete variable domain reads KAGVTQTPRYLIKTRGQQVTLSCSPISGHRSVSWYQQTPGQGLQFLFEYFSETQRNKGNFPGRFSGRQFSNSRSEMNVSTLELGDSALYLCASSLAPRSYEQYFGPGTRLTVT.

The rearrangement uses TRBV7-2 and TRBJ2-5, with D hard to call. CDR3 length: 13 amino acids. V lost 8 bases and J 4 bases, leaving 14 bases between the germline ends. The germline gives CDR1 SGHTA, CDR2 FQGNSA. For the CDR3, the DNA is TGTGCCAGCCTAAGAGGTCCGGGAGAGACCCAGTACTTC. It yields the protein CASLRGPGETQYF.

The chain joins TRBV11-2 to TRBJ2-7, with no clear D. The V end lost 2 bases, the J end lost 6 bases, and 11 bases lay between the germline ends. This CDR3 has 13 residues. Germline-derived CDR1 and CDR2 are SGHAT and FQNNGV. The CDR3 bases are TGTGCCAGCAGCTTAAGGTTACGAGGCGAGCAGTACTTC. Its translation: CASSLRLRGEQYF.

The chain is built from TRBV7-2 and TRBJ2-1, with D perhaps TRBD2 (5 bases). The CDR3 covers 16 residues. The V end lost 1 base, the J end lost 0 bases, and 10 bases lay between the germline ends. CDR1 is SGHTA, CDR2 FQGNSA, per germline. The CDR3 DNA reads as TGTGCCAGCAGCTTAGTAGGGAGTTACTCCTACAATGAGCAGTTCTTC. Encoded protein: CASSLVGSYSYNEQFF.

This rearrangement joins TRBV7-2 to TRBJ1-5; D remains unclear. Trimming removed 1 base from V and 4 bases from J, with 14 bases in between. CDR3 length: 16 amino acids. The germline V gene encodes CDR1 SGHTA and CDR2 FQGNSA. CDR3 in amino acids: CASSLEASWANQPQHF. The CDR3 coding sequence is TGTGCCAGCAGCTTAGAGGCCAGTTGGGCAAATCAGCCCCAGCATTTT.

V gene TRBV5-6 combines with J gene TRBJ2-5, with 9 bases that match TRBD2. Trimming took 2 bases from V and 5 from J; bases not matched to a gene: 13. This CDR3 region has 17 residues. Germline CDR1 reads SGHDT; CDR2 reads YYEEEE. The CDR3 DNA is TGTGCCAGCAGCTTACGACCTCTAGCGGGAACCTGGGAGACCCAGTACTTC. It specifies CASSLRPLAGTWETQYF.